This T cell receptor (beta chain) derives from a study of T cell repertoires in cytomegalovirus infection. About the study: CMV infection plus the matching HLA type was flagged by public TCR beta signatures.

Study-wide results and limits: HLA-C-restricted CMV clonotypes gave the most frequent clonotype in two of eight donors. CMV carriers having the relevant HLA were flagged by cumulative public TCR beta family frequency.

For this clonotype: Its antigen remains unknown.

CDR3 length: 15 residues. Germline assignment: CDR1 DFQATT and CDR2 SNEGSKA (reference sequence). Trimming took 6 bases from V and 3 from J; bases not matched to a gene: 11. MiXCR, applied by TCRdb to the reads, yields one record per CDR3 protein. The data hold some 350,000 distinct CDR3 sequences, with about 35% observed a single time. This sequence joins TRBV20-1 and TRBJ2-7, with TRBD2 matching 10 bases. This receptor was taken from a human donor in good health (CMV status not recorded). Some clones in this sample may be carry-over from other donors' samples. This specimen consisted of cultured PBMCs, obtained from culture after CMV antigen stimulation. CDR3 in DNA: TGCAGTGCCGTAGCGGGAGGCTCGGGAGGCTACGAGCAGTACGTC. As protein: CSAVAGGSGGYEQYV.